This passage covers 27 T cell receptor beta chains from one sample sequenced in a study of OX40 agonist ivuxolimab in advanced cancers. Profiling relied on immunoSEQ multiplex PCR, and the TCRdb table lists in-frame clones only, not all of them. This sample has 40,000 to 50,000 clones, with approximately 86% found just once. Sample: CD4+ or CD8+ T cells sorted from blood, taken in a trial of the OX40 agonist ivuxolimab. Receptor source: an adult with an advanced solid tumor such as melanoma, head and neck, liver or kidney cancer.

The chain has TRBV19 and TRBJ1-2, with D unresolved. The length of the CDR3 is 15 residues. Germline CDR1 reads LNHDA; CDR2 reads SQIVND (reference sequence). Trimming left V 2 bases short and J 2 bases short, with 12 bases between. CDR3 loop: CASSISPRENYGYTF. In nucleotides, the CDR3 is TGTGCCAGTAGTATATCCCCAAGAGAAAACTATGGCTACACCTTC.

This chain connects TRBV27 to TRBJ2-3; D not certain. V was clipped by 0 bases and J by 2 bases, with 6 bases between them. This CDR3 spans 14 amino acids. Germline V gives CDR1 MNHEY, CDR2 SMNVEV (reference sequence). CDR3 coding DNA: TGTGCCAGCAGTTTATCCCGGGCCACAGATACGCAGTATTTT. This encodes CASSLSRATDTQYF.

This clone was counted a single time. The CDR3 is CASSLDSGLTEAFF. The DNA for the CDR3 is TGTGCCAGCAGCTTAGATTCAGGGTTGACTGAAGCTTTCTTT. The chain has TRBV7-9 and TRBJ1-1, with TRBD1 as a possible D gene (5 bases). Per germline, CDR1 SEHNR and CDR2 FQNEAQ (reference sequence). Trimming took off 1 base at V and 5 bases at J, with 11 bases between the two ends. This CDR3 contains 14 residues.

The chain uses TRBV27 and TRBJ1-4; the match to TRBD1 covers 8 bases. Per the germline V gene, CDR1 is MNHEY and CDR2 is SMNVEV (reference sequence). With 5 bases clipped from V and 7 bases from J, the junction kept 6 bases outside the gene matches. The CDR3 spans 14 residues. CDR3 nucleotide sequence: TGTGCCAGCAGTCCGGACAGGGAGGGTGAAAAACTGTTTTTT. Amino acid sequence: CASSPDREGEKLFF.

This clone was observed a handful of times. The V call is TRBV7-9, the J call TRBJ2-5, with D uncertain. The V end was cut by 5 bases, the J end by 1 base, with 11 bases between. The germline V gene has CDR1 SEHNR and CDR2 FQNEAQ (reference sequence). CDR3 length: 14 residues. The chain's CDR3 is CASSPPTTQETQYF. In nucleotides, the CDR3 is TGTGCCAGCAGCCCGCCCACGACCCAAGAGACCCAGTACTTC.

The gene calls are TRBV9 and TRBJ2-7; TRBD1 matches at 10 bases. The germline CDR1 and CDR2 sequences are SGDLS and YYNGEE. This CDR3 region has 16 residues. Trimming took 3 bases from V and 4 from J; bases not matched to a gene: 10. CDR3 sequence reads: CASSGPLTGGTYEQYF. The DNA for the CDR3 is TGTGCCAGCAGCGGACCATTGACAGGGGGCACGTACGAGCAGTACTTC.

The chain has TRBV5-1 and TRBJ2-1, with 14 bases identical to TRBD2. Germline-derived CDR1 and CDR2 are SGHRS and YFSETQ. The CDR3 is 16 amino acids. V was pared by 4 bases and J by 10 bases, with 10 bases of the junction left unmatched. This chain's CDR3 is CASSPRLAGGPAEQFF. As DNA, the CDR3 is TGCGCCAGCAGCCCCCGACTAGCGGGGGGGCCTGCGGAGCAGTTCTTC.

This chain links TRBV10-3 with TRBJ2-7; the D gene could be TRBD1 or TRBD2 (5 bases each). Trimming took off 3 bases at V and 2 bases at J, with 11 bases between the two ends. This CDR3 is built from 14 residues. In germline, CDR1 is ENHRY, CDR2 SYGVKD. The CDR3 DNA reads TGTGCCATCAGTGATGGGGGAAACCCCTACGAGCAGTACTTC. Encoded protein: CAISDGGNPYEQYF.

V and J are TRBV4-1 and TRBJ2-6; D gene uncertain. This CDR3 contains 16 residues. CDR1 is MGHRA, CDR2 YSYEKL, per germline. The ends were cut back, 4 bases at V and 0 bases at J, with 10 bases in the middle. This CDR3 is CASSRRTVSGANVLTF. DNA of the CDR3: TGCGCCAGCAGCCGAAGAACCGTCTCTGGGGCCAACGTCCTGACTTTC.

The chain employs TRBV6-5 and TRBJ1-1; D not resolved. This CDR3 has 14 residues. V was trimmed by 6 bases and J by 4 bases, leaving 15 bases between them. CDR1 and CDR2 (germline): MNHEY, SVGAGI. The CDR3 nucleotides are TGTGCCAGCAGCCTTGACGTGGTGGGCACTGAAGCTTTCTTT. Its translation: CASSLDVVGTEAFF.

This CDR3 reads CASSSGTANTGELFF. DNA for the CDR3: TGTGCCAGCAGTTCCGGGACAGCGAACACCGGGGAGCTGTTTTTT. This chain uses TRBV6-6 with TRBJ2-2, with 7 bases matching TRBD1. The CDR3 has 15 amino acids. J lost 0 bases, V lost 4 bases, and 2 bases had no gene match. Germline assignment: CDR1 MNHNY and CDR2 SVGAGI (reference sequence).

V is TRBV7-9 and J is TRBJ2-5; the D gene is possibly TRBD1 (5 bases). V lost 5 bases, J lost 1 base, and 20 bases lay in between. CDR1 is SEHNR, CDR2 FQNEAQ, per germline (reference sequence). The CDR3 consists of 17 residues. The CDR3 DNA is TGTGCCAGCAGCCTGTCAGGGATAGGGCCGCTCCAAGAGACCCAGTACTTC. This encodes CASSLSGIGPLQETQYF.

The chain employs TRBV4-1 and TRBJ1-6; D is ambiguous. CDR3 length: 15 residues. From germline, CDR1 is MGHRA and CDR2 YSYEKL. The germline V and J ends were trimmed by 0 bases and 5 bases, with 8 bases remaining between them. The CDR3 DNA is TGCGCCAGCAGCCAAGACCCAATAAATAATTCACCCCTCCACTTT. Amino acid sequence: CASSQDPINNSPLHF.

The chain couples TRBV5-5 to TRBJ1-4; D call uncertain. The ends were cut back, 1 base at V and 3 bases at J, with 10 bases in the middle. The CDR3 is made up of 15 amino acids. CDR1 and CDR2 from the germline V gene are SGHKS and YYEKEE (reference sequence). The CDR3 region is CASSLLGSPNEKLFF. The DNA of the CDR3 is TGTGCCAGCAGCTTGCTCGGCAGTCCTAATGAAAAACTGTTTTTT.

This clone was observed a handful of times. J is TRBJ2-2 and V is TRBV7-9; 14 positions match TRBD2. This CDR3 has 19 residues. Germline CDR1 and CDR2: SEHNR and FQNEAQ (reference sequence). Germline trimming cut 3 bases from V and 1 base from J; bases unmatched to any gene: 7. CDR3 coding DNA: TGTGCCAGCAGCTTCAGGACTAGCGGGGGGCCCAAGAACACCGGGGAGCTGTTTTTT. Translating it yields CASSFRTSGGPKNTGELFF.

The CDR3 DNA is TGCGCCAGCAGCCAAGTAACCCAGCGGGGTAATGAGCAGTTCTTC. Protein sequence: CASSQVTQRGNEQFF. The chain couples TRBV4-3 to TRBJ2-1; 7 bases match TRBD2. Germline trimming cut 1 base from V and 7 bases from J; bases unmatched to any gene: 7. The germline V gene encodes CDR1 LGHNA and CDR2 YSLEER. The CDR3 has 15 amino acids.

The V call is TRBV25-1, the J call TRBJ2-3; D may be TRBD1 or TRBD2 (6 bases each). V lost 5 bases to trimming and J lost 0 bases, with 18 bases between them. The V gene's germline CDR1 is MGHDK and CDR2 SYGVNS. The CDR3 has 17 residues. The DNA of the CDR3 is TGTGCCAGCAGTCCACCTTGGTCGGGGGCGAGCACAGATACGCAGTATTTT. Translating gives CASSPPWSGASTDTQYF.

There are a few counts of this clone. The V and J genes are TRBV11-1 and TRBJ2-2; D is ambiguous. CDR1 is SGHAT, CDR2 FQDESV, per germline (reference sequence). The CDR3 length is 16 residues. Trimming removed 0 bases at V and 2 bases at J, with 10 bases between. The CDR3 DNA is TGTGCCAGCAGCTTAGCGCCAAGCCCTAACACCGGGGAGCTGTTTTTT. This sequence encodes CASSLAPSPNTGELFF.

The chain links TRBV28 to TRBJ1-5, with a weak D call TRBD1 (6 bases). Trimming stripped 5 bases from V and 0 bases from J, with 11 bases between. In germline, CDR1 is MDHEN, CDR2 SYDVKM. This CDR3 contains 15 residues. CDR3 protein: CASSPTGYSNQPQHF. The CDR3 DNA reads as TGTGCCAGCAGTCCAACAGGGTATAGCAATCAGCCCCAGCATTTT.

The V gene is TRBV5-1, the J gene TRBJ1-1; a weak D match, TRBD1 (5 bases). V dropped 0 bases and J dropped 4 bases, with 7 bases sitting between them. This CDR3 is built from 13 residues. Germline V gives CDR1 SGHRS, CDR2 YFSETQ. The CDR3 sequence is CASSLGGSTEAFF. As DNA, the CDR3 is TGCGCCAGCAGCTTGGGGGGGTCCACTGAAGCTTTCTTT.

This clone appeared once. The genes are TRBV29-1 and TRBJ1-1; 8 bases agree with TRBD1. The V gene's germline CDR1 is SQVTM and CDR2 ANQGSEA. CDR3 length equals 13 residues. The V and J ends lost 8 bases and 5 bases, in that order; junction bases with no gene match: 10. The CDR3 spells CSSSGDRGTEAFF. Written as DNA, the CDR3 is TGCAGCTCATCCGGTGACAGGGGTACTGAAGCTTTCTTT.

The chain links TRBV10-3 to TRBJ2-7, with D tentatively TRBD2 (7 bases). V gave up 4 bases and J gave up 4 bases, with 14 bases separating them. The CDR3 spans 14 residues. CDR1 and CDR2 from the germline V gene are ENHRY and SYGVKD. The DNA of the CDR3 is TGTGCCATCAGTGTTGGGGGGGCCTTGTACGAGCAGTACTTC. Protein: CAISVGGALYEQYF.

The chain links TRBV2 to TRBJ2-5, with 8 bases lining up with TRBD2. Per germline, CDR1 SNHLY and CDR2 FYNNEI. The V and J ends lost 6 bases and 5 bases, in that order; junction bases with no gene match: 8. The CDR3 is made up of 14 amino acids. CDR3: CASSAGREVETQYF. DNA of the CDR3: TGTGCCAGCAGCGCGGGGCGGGAGGTGGAGACCCAGTACTTC.

This clone has more than one count but fewer than ten. The gene calls are TRBV4-1 and TRBJ1-1; D ambiguous. The V end was cut by 0 bases, the J end by 5 bases, with 13 bases between. Germline assignment: CDR1 MGHRA and CDR2 YSYEKL. CDR3 size: 15 residues. The CDR3 coding sequence is TGCGCCAGCAGCCAAGAAGTCGGTCGAACGACTGAAGCTTTCTTT. Its protein product is CASSQEVGRTTEAFF.

This chain joins TRBV27 and TRBJ2-2; unclear D gene. This CDR3 comprises 15 residues. The V gene lost 4 bases and the J gene lost 1 base, with 10 bases spanning the gap. Per the germline V gene, CDR1 is MNHEY and CDR2 is SMNVEV (reference sequence). This CDR3 reads CASSSWGLNTGELFF. The CDR3 DNA reads as TGTGCCAGCAGTTCCTGGGGTCTGAACACCGGGGAGCTGTTTTTT.

The rearrangement uses TRBV7-2 and TRBJ2-7, with TRBD1 identical over 10 bases. This CDR3 contains 14 residues. Trimming at V came to 7 bases and at J to 3 bases, leaving 6 bases not matched to a gene. Germline CDR1 and CDR2: SGHTA and FQGNSA. For the CDR3, the DNA is TGTGCCAGCAACACCCGGGACAGGGGCTACGAGCAGTACTTC. Protein: CASNTRDRGYEQYF.

In DNA form, the CDR3 reads TGTGCCAGCAGTTTAGGGGGAAATAACGAGCAGTACTTC. Translating it yields CASSLGGNNEQYF. The chain links TRBV27 to TRBJ2-7, with D perhaps given as TRBD1 or TRBD2 (5 bases each). The CDR3 extends over 13 amino acids. V gave up 2 bases and J gave up 5 bases, with 10 bases separating them. Germline loops: CDR1 MNHEY, CDR2 SMNVEV (reference sequence).